This is a list of T cell receptor beta chains from one sample in a study of T cell repertoires in cytomegalovirus infection. TCRdb redid the calling of the reads with MiXCR, one entry per CDR3 protein. Here the sample spans around 750,000 distinct CDR3 sequences, about 31% being singletons. Their antigens remain unidentified. The sequenced sample was cultured CD8+ T cells from PBMCs, obtained from culture after CMV antigen stimulation. These receptors were collected from a human donor in good health (CMV status not recorded). Some clones in this sample may be carry-over from other donors' samples. CDR3s include the opening cysteine and the closing phenylalanine or tryptophan. Each record gives: D gene, J gene, V gene, clone size, CDR3 protein, CDR3 DNA. The D gene is left open where the match is weak. Clone size, where shown, is once, few, many, or a class for clones that have expanded.

. | TRBJ1-2 | TRBV7-4 | many | CASSLLRVAPKAGYTF | TGTGCCAGCAGCTTATTGCGCGTGGCCCCGAAGGCCGGCTACACCTTC
. | TRBJ1-2 | TRBV14 | few | CASSPGTTRGYTF | TGTGCCAGCAGCCCCGGGACAACCAGGGGCTACACCTTC
TRBD1 | TRBJ1-2 | TRBV7-6 | . | CASSARDRVRGYTF | TGTGCCAGCAGCGCCCGGGACAGGGTACGGGGCTACACCTTC
. | TRBJ1-1 | TRBV2 | . | CASRSRVYTEAFF | TGTGCCAGCAGGTCCCGGGTTTACACTGAAGCTTTCTTT
. | TRBJ1-2 | TRBV4-1 | . | CASSQDNADGYTF | TGCGCCAGCAGCCAAGATAATGCAGATGGCTACACCTTC
. | TRBJ2-1 | TRBV6-1 | . | CASSERGSFNEQFF | TGTGCCAGCAGTGAAAGGGGCAGCTTCAATGAGCAGTTCTTC
TRBD1 | TRBJ2-3 | TRBV6-2/TRBV6-3 | . | CASSYQVRTGTGGADTQYF | TGTGCCAGCAGTTACCAGGTTCGAACCGGGACAGGGGGCGCAGATACGCAGTATTTT
. | TRBJ2-2 | TRBV11-1 | few | CASSWTFTGELFF | TGTGCCAGCAGCTGGACCTTCACCGGGGAGCTGTTTTTT
. | TRBJ2-3 | TRBV5-6 | . | CASSGEQNTDTQYF | TGTGCCAGCAGCGGAGAGCAGAACACAGATACGCAGTATTTT
. | TRBJ1-1 | TRBV10-3 | many | CAIREIGPRAFF | TGTGCCATCAGGGAAATCGGCCCTCGAGCTTTCTTT
TRBD1 | TRBJ1-5 | TRBV6-2/TRBV6-3 | . | CVSSYRGFAQPQHF | TGTGTCAGCAGTTACAGGGGATTCGCTCAGCCCCAGCATTTT
TRBD2 | TRBJ2-3 | TRBV20-1 | . | CSARDLYPSGAPDTQYF | TGCAGTGCTAGAGATCTTTACCCTAGCGGGGCCCCAGATACGCAGTATTTT
. | TRBJ1-3 | TRBV20-1 | few | CSASLGSGNTIYF | TGCAGTGCTAGTCTGGGATCTGGAAACACCATATATTTT
TRBD1 | TRBJ2-4 | TRBV15 | . | CATSGWTGGTGKNIQYF | TGTGCCACCAGCGGCTGGACAGGGGGAACTGGCAAAAACATTCAGTACTTC
. | TRBJ2-1 | TRBV5-3 | . | CASSPGTSESEQFF | TGTGCCAGCAGTCCCGGGACATCTGAGAGTGAGCAGTTCTTC
. | TRBJ1-5 | TRBV2 | few | CASSADRNSNQPQHF | TGTGCCAGCAGTGCCGACAGAAATAGCAATCAGCCCCAGCATTTT
. | TRBJ2-5 | TRBV7-6 | . | CASSSDPETQYF | TGTGCTAGCAGCTCAGACCCCGAGACCCAGTACTTC
TRBD2 | TRBJ2-1 | TRBV7-3 | few | CASSLTGGGASNEQFF | TGTGCCAGCAGCTTAACGGGCGGGGGGGCCTCAAATGAGCAGTTCTTC
. | TRBJ2-1 | TRBV10-3 | . | CAITDPTGFGQFF | TGTGCCATCACCGATCCGACAGGCTTTGGGCAGTTCTTC
TRBD1 | TRBJ2-7 | TRBV27 | . | CASSFRGQGRYEQYF | TGTGCCAGCAGTTTCCGGGGACAGGGCCGGTACGAGCAGTACTTC
TRBD1 | TRBJ1-5 | TRBV6-1 | . | CVTDGTGTDNQPQHF | TGTGTCACCGACGGCACCGGGACAGATAATCAGCCCCAGCATTTT
. | TRBJ2-7 | TRBV4-2 | few | CASSSEGRYEQYF | TGTGCCAGCAGCTCGGAAGGAAGATACGAGCAGTACTTC
TRBD1 | TRBJ2-5 | TRBV11-2 | few | CASSRFSGTGKETQYF | TGTGCCAGCAGCCGATTCTCCGGGACAGGGAAAGAGACCCAGTACTTC
. | TRBJ1-6 | TRBV27 | once | CASSFRGEDSPLHF | TGTGCCAGCAGTTTTCGAGGGGAGGATTCACCCCTCCACTTT
TRBD1 | TRBJ1-1 | TRBV4-1 | few | CASSQGTGVSEAFF | TGCGCCAGCAGCCAGGGAACAGGGGTTAGTGAAGCTTTCTTT
. | TRBJ2-5 | TRBV7-9 | few | CASSLVRGAETQYF | TGTGCCAGCAGCTTAGTTCGGGGGGCAGAGACCCAGTACTTC
. | TRBJ1-1 | TRBV7-9 | many | CASSPGGGKGEAFF | TGTGCCAGCAGCCCTGGGGGGGGTAAGGGTGAAGCTTTCTTT
. | TRBJ1-1 | TRBV28 | . | CASSLSPIVWVNTEAFF | TGTGCCAGCAGTTTGTCCCCGATAGTCTGGGTGAACACTGAAGCTTTCTTT
. | TRBJ2-1 | TRBV7-4 | . | CASSAIRAFSYNEQFF | TGTGCCAGCAGCGCGATACGGGCCTTCTCCTACAATGAGCAGTTCTTC
TRBD2 | TRBJ2-2 | TRBV7-9 | few | CASSSPQRGTGELFF | TGTGCCAGCAGCTCTCCCCAGCGGGGCACCGGGGAGCTGTTTTTT
. | TRBJ2-3 | TRBV6-1 | . | CASSETVGGTDTQYF | TGTGCCAGCAGTGAAACAGTTGGCGGCACAGATACGCAGTATTTT
TRBD1 | TRBJ2-3 | TRBV2 | few | CASSRQGLTDTQYF | TGTGCCAGCAGCCGACAGGGGCTCACAGATACGCAGTATTTT
. | TRBJ1-4 | TRBV27 | . | CASSLKIGDGEKLSF | TGTGCCAGCAGTTTAAAGATAGGGGATGGCGAAAAACTGTCTTTT
. | TRBJ1-2 | TRBV7-3 | few | CASSPLGGAYGYTF | TGTGCCAGCAGCCCCCTCGGGGGGGCTTATGGCTACACCTTC
. | TRBJ1-3 | TRBV4-1 | . | CANSLVGSGNTIYF | TGCGCCAACAGCCTCGTGGGGTCGGGAAACACCATATATTTT
. | TRBJ2-3 | TRBV9 | few | CASSVGTFTDTQYF | TGTGCCAGCAGCGTAGGGACCTTCACAGATACGCAGTATTTT
TRBD1 | TRBJ2-1 | TRBV19 | few | CASSISVGRPIWDRSSYNEQFF | TGTGCCAGTAGTATAAGCGTCGGGAGACCGATTTGGGACAGGAGTTCCTACAATGAGCAGTTCTTC
TRBD2 | TRBJ2-1 | TRBV7-3 | . | CASSPSGGALGNEQFF | TGTGCCAGCAGCCCCTCCGGGGGGGCCCTCGGCAATGAGCAGTTCTTC
. | TRBJ2-7 | TRBV2 | . | CASSPLETDYEQYF | TGTGCCAGCAGCCCCCTGGAGACAGACTACGAGCAGTACTTC
TRBD1 | TRBJ1-2 | TRBV12-3/TRBV12-4 | . | CASSFPKGTGTGGYTF | TGTGCCAGCAGTTTCCCAAAAGGGACAGGGACAGGAGGCTACACCTTC
. | TRBJ1-4 | TRBV7-6 | few | CASSLGDRPWEKLFF | TGTGCCAGCAGCTTAGGAGACAGGCCTTGGGAAAAACTGTTTTTT
TRBD2 | TRBJ2-1 | TRBV2 | . | CASSDSFSGEYNEQFF | TGTGCCAGCAGTGATTCTTTTAGCGGGGAATACAATGAGCAGTTCTTC
. | TRBJ2-1 | TRBV6-1 | . | CASSLGLLLSSYNEQFF | TGTGCCAGCAGCCTGGGACTCCTACTAAGCTCCTACAATGAGCAGTTCTTC
TRBD1 | TRBJ2-7 | TRBV2 | . | CASTGTGLPYEQYF | TGTGCCAGCACCGGGACAGGGCTACCCTACGAGCAGTACTTC
. | TRBJ2-5 | TRBV4-1 | few | CASSQEWSIQETQYF | TGCGCCAGCAGCCAAGAATGGTCCATCCAAGAGACCCAGTACTTC
. | TRBJ1-4 | TRBV28 | . | CASSPPGRVEREKLFF | TGTGCCAGCAGTCCCCCCGGCAGGGTCGAGCGTGAAAAACTGTTTTTT
TRBD1 | TRBJ2-5 | TRBV7-8 | many | CASSRMGQGTETQYF | TGTGCCAGCAGCCGAATGGGACAGGGGACAGAGACCCAGTACTTC
. | TRBJ2-1 | TRBV24-1 | . | CATSDFTGSLGNEQFF | TGTGCCACCAGTGATTTTACAGGATCACTGGGTAATGAGCAGTTCTTC
TRBD2 | TRBJ2-7 | TRBV12-3/TRBV12-4 | . | CATSLAGGTYEQYF | TGTGCCACCTCTCTAGCGGGGGGTACCTACGAGCAGTACTTC
. | TRBJ2-2 | TRBV19 | few | CASSIDRPVGGELFF | TGTGCCAGTAGTATAGATCGCCCCGTAGGCGGGGAGCTGTTTTTT
TRBD1 | TRBJ1-5 | TRBV7-2 | many | CASSLGTGGYSNQPQHF | TGTGCCAGCAGCTTAGGAACAGGGGGATATAGCAATCAGCCCCAGCATTTT